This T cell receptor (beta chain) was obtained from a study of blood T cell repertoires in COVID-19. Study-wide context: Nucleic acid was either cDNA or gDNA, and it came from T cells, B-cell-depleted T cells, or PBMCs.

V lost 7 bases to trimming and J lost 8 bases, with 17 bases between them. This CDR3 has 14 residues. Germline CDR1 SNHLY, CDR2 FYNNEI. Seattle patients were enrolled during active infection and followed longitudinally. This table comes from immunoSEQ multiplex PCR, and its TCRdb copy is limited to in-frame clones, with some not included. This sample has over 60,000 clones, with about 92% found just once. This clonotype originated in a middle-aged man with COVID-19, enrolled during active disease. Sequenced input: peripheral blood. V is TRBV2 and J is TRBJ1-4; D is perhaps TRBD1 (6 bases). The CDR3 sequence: CASTSTGRYEKLFF. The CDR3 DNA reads TGTGCCAGCACTTCAACAGGGCGGTACGAAAAACTGTTTTTT.